The 18 T cell receptor beta chains listed next were all sequenced from one sample in a study of blood T cells in healthy people across ages. Using a J-beta primer mix together with a sample-barcoded 5' primer, a second PCR was run for roughly 7 to 12 cycles. TCRdb independently ran MiXCR on the 5' RACE reads; one entry per CDR3 protein. Counted here are over 550,000 distinct CDR3 sequences, approximately 30% occurring once; the ten biggest clones make up roughly 14%. Sequenced sample: blood. These receptors originate from a woman older than 75 in good health.

This clonotype was seen ten or more times. V and J are TRBV7-3 and TRBJ2-3, with TRBD2 matching 10 bases. Germline assignment: CDR1 SGHTA and CDR2 FQGTGA. Trimming removed 4 bases from V and 3 bases from J; junction bases left unmatched: 4. The CDR3 loop spans 15 amino acids. CDR3 in DNA: TGTGCCAGCAGCTCAGCGGGGGGGCCGACAGATACGCAGTATTTT. It specifies CASSSAGGPTDTQYF.

This clonotype was counted ten times or more. The J gene is TRBJ1-1, the V gene TRBV7-2, with 8 bases lining up with TRBD1. V shed 5 bases and J 4 bases; nucleotides not matched to a gene: 9. The CDR3 totals 15 residues. Germline CDR1 SGHTA, CDR2 FQGNSA. CDR3 protein: CASSPWTGMGTEAFF. The CDR3 DNA sequence: TGTGCCAGCAGCCCCTGGACAGGGATGGGCACTGAAGCTTTCTTT.

In this sample, this clonotype turned up many times. This clone may be a read error of a much larger clone one base away. The chain uses TRBV29-1 and TRBJ2-7; D possibly matches TRBD1 or TRBD2 (5 bases each). V was cut by 1 base and J by 9 bases, with 31 bases left in between. CDR1 SQVTM and CDR2 ANQGSEA come from the germline V gene. The CDR3 sequence is 18 residues long. This chain's CDR3 is CSVEGRPNERGTRSRQYF. The DNA of the CDR3 is TGCAGCGTTGAAGGGCGTCCGAACGAGAGAGGGACCCGTTCACGGCAGTACTTC.

The V call is TRBV3-1, the J call TRBJ2-3; D unresolved. The germline V and J ends were trimmed by 7 bases and 0 bases, with 8 bases remaining between them. This CDR3 has 13 amino acids. The germline V gene encodes CDR1 LGHDT and CDR2 YNNKEL (reference sequence). This CDR3 is CASNLLSTDTQYF. DNA of the CDR3: TGTGCCAGCAATCTTCTAAGCACAGATACGCAGTATTTT.

This clonotype was seen many times. For the CDR3, the DNA is TGTGCCAGCAGCTTCCCCGGGGGGGAGTACGAGCAGTACTTC. Residues: CASSFPGGEYEQYF. The V and J genes are TRBV11-1 and TRBJ2-7, with 8 bases fitting TRBD2. Germline V gene sequence: CDR1 SGHAT, CDR2 FQDESV (reference sequence). CDR3 length: 14 amino acids. J lost 4 bases, V lost 3 bases, and 5 bases had no gene match.

This clonotype was detected ten times or more. V and J are TRBV27 and TRBJ2-7; D is possibly TRBD1 (6 bases). There are 14 residues in the CDR3. Germline lookup yields CDR1 MNHEY and CDR2 SMNVEV (reference sequence). V lost 5 bases to trimming and J lost 4 bases, with 15 bases between them. CDR3 residues: CASSPGTKNYEQYF. DNA of the CDR3: TGTGCCAGCAGTCCCGGGACAAAGAATTACGAGCAGTACTTC.

The table lists this clonotype with many counts. The chain links TRBV7-9 to TRBJ2-1; D possibly corresponds to TRBD2 (7 bases). CDR3 length: 16 residues. V gave up 10 bases and J gave up 7 bases, with 26 bases separating them. Germline CDR1 is SEHNR and CDR2 is FQNEAQ (reference sequence). Here the CDR3 DNA reads TGTGCCACCATTCACGGCATGGGGGGGGGCCATAATGAGCAGTTCTTC. Its translation is CATIHGMGGGHNEQFF.

This clonotype was picked up a small number of times. This rearrangement joins TRBV12-3 or TRBV12-4 to TRBJ1-5; TRBD1 might be the D (6 bases). The CDR3 contains 17 residues. V was shortened by 6 bases and J by 1 base, with 19 bases between the two germline ends. The CDR3 here is CASSLLGGLGSNQPQHF. CDR3 DNA sequence: TGTGCCAGCAGCCTCCTGGGGGGGCTGGGGAGCAATCAGCCCCAGCATTTT.

As for this clonotype: A much bigger clone sits one base away, suggesting this may be a read error. The chain combines TRBV5-1 with TRBJ2-1; tentatively, D is TRBD1 (6 bases). The better agreement between TRBJ2-7 and the DNA end casts doubt on the J call. This CDR3 has 15 amino acids. Looked up from germline, CDR1 is SGHRS and CDR2 is YFSETQ. The CDR3 here is CASSIQGSPYNEQYF. The CDR3 region has the DNA TGCGCCAGCAGCATACAGGGAAGCCCCTACAATGAGCAGTACTTC.

The gene calls are TRBV4-1 and TRBJ2-5, with TRBD2 as a possible D gene (7 bases). Trimming removed 0 bases at V and 5 bases at J, with 19 bases between. This CDR3 has 17 residues. Germline loops: CDR1 MGHRA, CDR2 YSYEKL. CDR3 sequence reads: CASSQDGRGGALETQYF. The CDR3 region has the DNA TGCGCCAGCAGCCAAGATGGTAGGGGGGGGGCCCTGGAGACCCAGTACTTC.

For this clonotype: At one end the junction does not follow the germline gene, possibly because of a read error. The chain recombines TRBV6-5 with TRBJ1-5; D is undetermined. CDR3 size: 13 residues. The germline V gene encodes CDR1 MNHEY and CDR2 SVGAGI. The CDR3 nucleotides are TGCGCCAGCGGTAACAGAATGAATCAGCCCCAGCATTTT. As protein: CASGNRMNQPQHF.

This clonotype was picked up one time. This sequence joins TRBV7-2 and TRBJ1-1; D possibly corresponds to TRBD1 (6 bases). Germline V gene data show CDR1 as SGHTA and CDR2 as FQGNSA. V was cut by 5 bases and J by 1 base, with 14 bases left in between. This CDR3 region has 15 residues. The CDR3 DNA reads TGTGCCAGCAGCAGCCAAGGGGGATGGAACACTGAAGCTTTCTTT. Amino acid sequence: CASSSQGGWNTEAFF.

The chain links TRBV30 to TRBJ2-1; 10 bases are shared with TRBD2. The V and J ends lost 1 base and 4 bases, in that order; junction bases with no gene match: 4. Germline V CDR1 and CDR2: GTSNPN, SVGIG (reference sequence). The CDR3 extends over 15 amino acids. CDR3: CAWSAAGGPYNEQFF. CDR3 sequence (DNA): TGTGCCTGGAGTGCAGCGGGAGGGCCATACAATGAGCAGTTCTTC.

This clonotype was counted a few times. Possible read error: a much larger clone is one base away. The V call is TRBV7-2, the J call TRBJ2-7; 9 bases align to TRBD1. Per the germline V gene, CDR1 is SGHTA and CDR2 is FQGNSA. With V trimmed by 4 bases and J by 7 bases, 11 bases remained unmatched. CDR3 length: 15 amino acids. The CDR3, as DNA: TGTGCCAGCAGCTGGACGGGACAGGGCATCAATGAGCAGTACTTC. Translating it yields CASSWTGQGINEQYF.

The V gene is TRBV6-6, the J gene TRBJ1-2; tentative D call: TRBD1 (5 bases). V was pared by 0 bases and J by 3 bases, with 17 bases between. The CDR3 extends over 17 amino acids. Germline CDR1 is MNHNY and CDR2 is SVGAGI (reference sequence). DNA for the CDR3: TGTGCCAGCAGTTACTCCGCGGCAGGGACCTCTTACTATGGCTACACCTTC. Translating gives CASSYSAAGTSYYGYTF.

The chain joins TRBV6-1 to TRBJ2-1, with 12 bases lining up with TRBD2. This CDR3 is built from 19 residues. Trimming took 6 bases from V and 0 from J; bases not matched to a gene: 12. Germline-derived CDR1 and CDR2 are MNHNS and SASEGT. CDR3 coding DNA: TGTGCCAGCAGCCCGGGCCCTAGCGGGGGGGCTCTCTCCTACAATGAGCAGTTCTTC. Its translation is CASSPGPSGGALSYNEQFF.

This clonotype was counted a few times. This may come from a read error, since a much larger clone is one base off. The rearrangement joins TRBV7-9 to TRBJ2-1, with D perhaps given as TRBD1 or TRBD2 (5 bases each). The DNA end is a closer match to TRBJ2-7, so the J assignment may be wrong. Germline loops: CDR1 SEHNR, CDR2 FQNEAQ (reference sequence). CDR3 size: 15 residues. DNA of the CDR3: TGTGCCAGCAGCTCTCCCAGGGAGTCCTACAATGAGCAGTACTTC. Translating it yields CASSSPRESYNEQYF.

This clonotype was seen many times. The chain carries TRBV6-5 and TRBJ2-7, with D hard to call. CDR1 is MNHEY, CDR2 SVGAGI, per germline. The CDR3 length is 15 residues. V was pared by 0 bases and J by 3 bases, with 12 bases between. The CDR3 loop is CASSYSGTLVYEQYF. In DNA form, the CDR3 reads TGTGCCAGCAGTTACTCGGGAACACTGGTCTACGAGCAGTACTTC.